These 9 T cell receptor beta chains originate from one sample sequenced in a study of blood T cell repertoires in COVID-19. Method: immunoSEQ multiplex PCR; TCRdb's copy keeps in-frame clones and lacks some. The repertoire holds some 77,000 clones, with 80% to 85% as singletons. Sequencing was carried out using peripheral blood. Receptors were obtained from a woman aged 55-70 years with acute or convalescent COVID-19.

This sequence joins TRBV10-3 and TRBJ1-1; D gene ambiguous. Germline assignment: CDR1 ENHRY and CDR2 SYGVKD. This CDR3 region has 13 residues. V lost 2 bases, J lost 3 bases, and 7 bases lay in between. The CDR3 loop is CAISEGQYTEAFF. For the CDR3, the DNA is TGTGCCATCAGTGAGGGTCAGTACACTGAAGCTTTCTTT.

This clone was counted a single time. The chain's CDR3 is CASMSGGAGNTQYF. DNA for the CDR3: TGCGCCAGCATGAGCGGGGGGGCCGGGAATACGCAGTATTTT. The genes are TRBV4-1 and TRBJ2-3, with 10 positions matching TRBD2. Trimming cost V 7 bases and J 7 bases; bases outside gene matches: 8. CDR3 size: 14 residues. Germline V gives CDR1 MGHRA, CDR2 YSYEKL.

V usage is TRBV9 and J usage is TRBJ1-6, with TRBD1 as a possible D gene (6 bases). V lost 4 bases and J lost 10, with 18 bases in between. This CDR3 has 15 amino acids. Per germline, CDR1 SGDLS and CDR2 YYNGEE. The CDR3 sequence is CASSLDSLLSSPLHF. Written as DNA, the CDR3 is TGTGCCAGCAGCTTGGACAGCCTTCTAAGCTCACCCCTCCACTTT.

The CDR3 reads CAISAYYYEQYF. CDR3 coding DNA: TGTGCCATCAGTGCTTACTACTACGAGCAGTACTTC. The chain combines TRBV10-3 with TRBJ2-7; D remains ambiguous. V was clipped by 4 bases and J by 3 bases, with 7 bases between them. Germline values: CDR1 ENHRY, CDR2 SYGVKD. The CDR3 is 12 amino acids.

This clone was observed a single time. The V gene is TRBV15, the J gene TRBJ1-3; possibly TRBD1 for D (6 bases). Trimming left V 3 bases short and J 2 bases short, with 14 bases between. This CDR3 has 16 amino acids. CDR1 and CDR2 (germline): LNHNV, YYDKDF (reference sequence). CDR3 residues: CATSSQQGKAGNTIYF. CDR3 DNA: TGTGCCACCAGCAGTCAACAGGGAAAAGCTGGAAACACCATATATTTT.

The genes are TRBV11-2 and TRBJ1-1; D is possibly TRBD1 (6 bases). Germline CDR1 SGHAT, CDR2 FQNNGV. The length of the CDR3 is 16 residues. V gave up 1 base and J gave up 5 bases, with 17 bases separating them. The CDR3 loop reads CASSLVLGGGVTEAFF. The CDR3 DNA sequence: TGTGCCAGCAGCTTAGTCTTAGGGGGGGGAGTGACTGAAGCTTTCTTT.

The gene calls are TRBV2 and TRBJ1-5; TRBD1 matches at 7 bases. J lost 7 bases, V lost 4 bases, and 7 bases had no gene match. CDR1 is SNHLY and CDR2 is FYNNEI in the germline V gene. This CDR3 spans 14 amino acids. CDR3 in amino acids: CASSARQGRQPQHF. DNA for the CDR3: TGTGCCAGCAGTGCGCGACAGGGCAGGCAGCCCCAGCATTTT.

The chain recombines TRBV19 with TRBJ1-6; D is unclear. Deletions cut 3 bases from V and 4 bases from J, with 7 bases between. Germline values: CDR1 LNHDA, CDR2 SQIVND (reference sequence). The CDR3 length is 14 residues. The CDR3 region is CASSMGRYNSPLHF. CDR3 in DNA: TGTGCCAGTAGTATGGGCCGGTATAATTCACCCCTCCACTTT.

A few counts support this clone. The J gene is TRBJ2-5, the V gene TRBV5-1; TRBD2 aligns across 13 bases. CDR3 length: 17 amino acids. Germline CDR1 is SGHRS and CDR2 is YFSETQ. Trimming cost V 4 bases and J 4 bases; bases outside gene matches: 10. The CDR3 is CASSATLWTSGGETQYF. The CDR3 DNA reads as TGCGCCAGCAGCGCCACGCTTTGGACTAGCGGGGGAGAGACCCAGTACTTC.